This T cell receptor (beta chain) was recovered during a study of human T cells and chemical hapten exposure. General study findings and limits: Expanded TCRs made up significantly more big CDR3 similarity clusters than controls did. TCRs at a frequency above 1 in 1000 stayed unchanged with DPC sensitization.

This clonotype was counted only a few times. Its antigen is not known. The germline CDR1 and CDR2 sequences are SGHVS and FQNEAQ. J gave up 5 bases and V 1 base, and 4 bases lay outside the gene matches. The CDR3 sequence is 15 residues long. The library gave individual cDNA molecules unique molecular identifiers. TCRdb passed the RACE reads through MiXCR, listing each CDR3 protein once. The table lists approximately 90,000 distinct CDR3 sequences, about 28% of them singletons, with 10% in the top ten. The time point denotes: patch test 3, about 24 weeks after DPC sensitization. Described treatment: therapeutic diphenylcyclopropenone sensitization with weekly scalp DPC. The study enrolled 18 to 70-year-old alopecia patients suitable for DPC.

Here the sequenced sample was whole blood, taken in connection with sensitization to the hapten diphenylcyclopropenone (DPC). The chain combines TRBV7-8 with TRBJ2-3; 9 nucleotides match TRBD2. This sequence originates from a man aged 35 to 55 with alopecia areata. Some clones in this sample may be carry-over from other donors' samples. CDR3 nucleotides: TGTGCCAGCAGCTTAGAAAGGACTAGCGTAGATACGCAGTATTTT. It codes for CASSLERTSVDTQYF. The whole variable domain, filled in from reference TRBV7-8 and TRBJ2-3, reads GAGVSQSPRYKVAKRGQDVALRCDPISGHVSLFWYQQALGQGPEFLTYFQNEAQLDKSGLPSDRFFAERPEGSVSTLKIQRTQQEDSAVYLCASSLERTSVDTQYFGPGTRLTVL.